This entry concerns a single T cell receptor beta chain. V was shortened by 3 bases and J by 3 bases, with 9 bases between the two germline ends. The germline gives CDR1 SNHLY, CDR2 FYNNEI. The CDR3 sequence is 13 residues long. Each CDR3 protein gets one entry after TCRdb re-called the 5' RACE reads with MiXCR. Of some 320,000 distinct CDR3 sequences in the sample, roughly an eighth were seen once. These data are taken from a study of identical twins. These sequences were also reported in another study, on yellow fever vaccine responses in identical twins.

The chain is built from TRBV2 and TRBJ2-7; D gene uncertain. The receptor's source is a woman under 30 in good health. Sequencing input: CD8+ T cells sorted from blood. The CDR3 nucleotides are TGTGCCAGCAGTGAGCAGCTGGGCTACGAGCAGTACTTC. Protein: CASSEQLGYEQYF.